Each of the 18 T cell receptor beta chains below was sequenced from the same sample in a study of cytomegalovirus exposure and HLA in healthy donors. The PCR made use of 60 Vbeta and 13 Jbeta primers. Assay used: immunoSEQ multiplex PCR; TCRdb lists only in-frame clones, some missing. The sample contains roughly 63,000 clones, around 80% of which appear only once. Sequencing was carried out using PBMCs. Every receptor here comes from a woman aged 40-49 years in good health and CMV-seropositive.

CDR3 protein: CASRPGDTSYEQYF. DNA of the CDR3: TGCGCCAGCAGGCCCGGGGACACCTCCTACGAGCAGTACTTC. The chain joins TRBV5-1 to TRBJ2-7; tentative D call: TRBD1 (6 bases). The CDR3 runs 14 residues. Trimming stripped 5 bases from V and 0 bases from J, with 12 bases between. Per germline, CDR1 SGHRS and CDR2 YFSETQ.

V usage is TRBV5-6 and J usage is TRBJ1-2; tentatively, D is TRBD1 (5 bases). The CDR3 sequence is 13 residues long. Germline V gene sequence: CDR1 SGHDT, CDR2 YYEEEE. With 5 bases removed from V and 1 base from J, the gap between germline ends came to 9 bases. The CDR3 region has the DNA TGTGCCAGCAGTATTGACAGTAACTATGGCTACACCTTC. Its translation is CASSIDSNYGYTF.

In the case of this clone: Its ends do not fully match the called genes, so a read error is possible. The genes are TRBV2 and TRBJ1-2, with 7 bases lining up with TRBD1. The CDR3 is 15 amino acids. Germline CDR1 and CDR2: SNHLY and FYNNEI. This chain's CDR3 is CASRPTGTANHGYTF. The CDR3 coding sequence is TGTGCCAGCAGACCTACCGGGACAGCTAACCATGGCTACACCTTC.

This clone was seen a few times. The gene calls are TRBV28 and TRBJ1-4, with a tentative D call TRBD1 (6 bases). CDR3 length equals 14 residues. Trimming took 7 bases from V and 8 from J, leaving 17 bases between them. Per germline, CDR1 MDHEN and CDR2 SYDVKM. CDR3 sequence reads: CASTSGTRWEKLFF. The CDR3 region has the DNA TGTGCCAGCACCTCCGGGACAAGATGGGAAAAACTGTTTTTT. The full variable domain, with the rest looked up from reference TRBV28 and TRBJ1-4, is DVKVTQSSRYLVKRTGEKVFLECVQDMDHENMFWYRQDPGLGLRLIYFSYDVKMKEKGDIPEGYSVSREKKERFSLILESASTNQTSMYLCASTSGTRWEKLFFGSGTQLSVL.

The chain couples TRBV29-1 to TRBJ2-3; D unclear. Germline V gene sequence: CDR1 SQVTM, CDR2 ANQGSEA. This CDR3 is built from 13 residues. Trimming stripped 3 bases from V and 2 bases from J, with 9 bases between. This CDR3 reads CSVETRHTDTQYF. DNA for the CDR3: TGCAGCGTTGAGACCAGACACACAGATACGCAGTATTTT.

This rearrangement joins TRBV2 to TRBJ2-6, with D maybe TRBD1 (6 bases). There are 15 residues in the CDR3. Germline lookup yields CDR1 SNHLY and CDR2 FYNNEI. V was clipped by 5 bases and J by 0 bases, with 8 bases between them. The CDR3 reads CASSYRDSGANVLTF. The CDR3 nucleotides are TGTGCCAGCAGTTACAGGGACTCTGGGGCCAACGTCCTGACTTTC.

The chain uses TRBV5-1 and TRBJ1-4, with D possibly matching TRBD1 (5 bases). The V gene lost 0 bases and the J gene lost 6 bases, with 12 bases spanning the gap. Per germline, CDR1 SGHRS and CDR2 YFSETQ. The CDR3 is 15 amino acids. CDR3 sequence reads: CASSLEGRRDEKLFF. The CDR3 DNA sequence: TGCGCCAGCAGCTTGGAGGGGCGCAGGGATGAAAAACTGTTTTTT.

The chain carries TRBV11-2 and TRBJ1-3; maybe TRBD1 (5 bases). Trimming took 4 bases from V and 0 from J, leaving 22 bases between them. CDR1 and CDR2 from the germline V gene are SGHAT and FQNNGV. The CDR3 contains 19 residues. In DNA form, the CDR3 reads TGTGCCAGCAGCTCGGGGACGGGAGGGAACACCCTCTCTGGAAACACCATATATTTT. Translation gives CASSSGTGGNTLSGNTIYF.

V and J are TRBV2 and TRBJ2-4; 7 bases line up with TRBD2. Per germline, CDR1 SNHLY and CDR2 FYNNEI. Trimming removed 1 base from V and 7 bases from J; junction bases left unmatched: 4. There are 14 residues in the CDR3. The CDR3 coding sequence is TGTGCCAGCAGTGAAGGTGGGCGGGGGAACATTCAGTACTTC. Its translation: CASSEGGRGNIQYF.

Details on this clone: The junction shows a germline mismatch at one end, possibly a read error. This rearrangement joins TRBV7-9 to TRBJ2-7; no reliable D call. In germline, CDR1 is SEHNR, CDR2 FQNEAQ (reference sequence). The CDR3 extends over 12 amino acids. CDR3 sequence (DNA): TGTTCCAGCAGCTTAGTAGTTAGTGAGCAGTACTTC. Its protein product is CSSSLVVSEQYF.

This clone has just a few counts. This chain uses TRBV19 with TRBJ1-1, with D hard to call. Per the germline V gene, CDR1 is LNHDA and CDR2 is SQIVND (reference sequence). This CDR3 has 15 amino acids. V lost 6 bases and J 0 bases, leaving 14 bases between the germline ends. CDR3 protein: CASSPSGPVNTEAFF. The CDR3 region has the DNA TGTGCCAGTAGCCCTTCCGGTCCCGTGAACACTGAAGCTTTCTTT.

This clone was observed once. At one of its ends the junction is not consistent with the germline gene, which may arise from a read error. V is TRBV7-2 and J is TRBJ1-5; 7 bases map to TRBD1. The CDR3 length is 15 residues. The germline V gene encodes CDR1 SGHTA and CDR2 FQGNSA. This CDR3 reads CANSPQGTSNQPQHF. CDR3 nucleotide sequence: TGTGCCAACAGCCCACAGGGGACTAGCAATCAGCCCCAGCATTTT.

The chain uses TRBV15 and TRBJ2-3, with a weak D call TRBD1 (6 bases). V lost 3 bases to trimming and J lost 0 bases, with 7 bases between them. The CDR3 contains 14 residues. CDR1 and CDR2 from the germline V gene are LNHNV and YYDKDF (reference sequence). CDR3 protein: CATSRQGSTDTQYF. The CDR3 DNA sequence: TGTGCCACCAGCAGGCAGGGGAGCACAGATACGCAGTATTTT.

The chain combines TRBV10-1 with TRBJ1-2; D perhaps matches TRBD1 (5 bases). Germline loops: CDR1 WNHNN, CDR2 SYGVQD (reference sequence). CDR3 length: 15 amino acids. V was cut by 5 bases and J by 0 bases, with 13 bases left in between. The CDR3 spells CASSSLDRTNYGYTF. As DNA, the CDR3 is TGCGCCAGCAGTTCTCTAGACAGAACTAACTATGGCTACACCTTC.

The chain is built from TRBV6-5 and TRBJ2-1; TRBD2 matches at 8 bases. Trimming cost V 8 bases and J 9 bases; bases outside gene matches: 12. The CDR3 is 14 amino acids. Germline V gene data show CDR1 as MNHEY and CDR2 as SVGAGI. The CDR3 spells CASREGRGVAEQFF. The CDR3 DNA reads as TGTGCCAGCCGGGAGGGGCGGGGGGTGGCTGAGCAGTTCTTC.

The genes are TRBV7-2 and TRBJ1-5; D is uncertain. Trimming took off 6 bases at V and 3 bases at J, with 15 bases between the two ends. CDR1 is SGHTA and CDR2 is FQGNSA in the germline V gene. The CDR3 length is 15 residues. The CDR3 DNA reads TGTGCCAGCAGACCTGGCGGATCGGCCAATCAGCCCCAGCATTTT. It codes for CASRPGGSANQPQHF.

The gene calls are TRBV30 and TRBJ1-6; D not certain. Trimming took 4 bases from V and 9 from J, leaving 13 bases between them. Germline V CDR1 and CDR2: GTSNPN, SVGIG (reference sequence). The CDR3 runs to 13 residues. The CDR3 DNA reads TGTGCCTGGAACCGGGATCTGACTTCACCCCTCCACTTT. This gives the protein CAWNRDLTSPLHF.

This clone was observed a few times. This chain connects TRBV6-4 to TRBJ2-1, with 7 bases aligning to TRBD2. This CDR3 has 15 residues. J lost 7 bases, V lost 3 bases, and 9 bases had no gene match. Germline V gives CDR1 MRHNA, CDR2 SNTAGT. As DNA, the CDR3 is TGTGCCAGCAGTGAAGCCGGGGGGATTGCTAATGAGCAGTTCTTC. The encoded protein is CASSEAGGIANEQFF.